This TCR beta chain was captured in a study of T cell responses to AZD1222 COVID-19 vaccine (dated by TCRdb to the early 2020s). Concerning the study at large: AZD1222 recipients whose second dose came at about 4 weeks and those whose second dose came at about 12 weeks were combined into one group, since spike-specific TCR depth and breadth did not differ between the two schedules. A total of approximately 250 trial participants underwent TCR sequencing, of whom around 210 had received two doses of AZD1222 and 26 had received two doses of the MenACWY control vaccine. Enrollment into the trials was organized by age into subgroups of 18-55, 56-69 and 70-plus years, and those subgroups contained roughly 150, 30 and 60 TCR-sequenced participants, respectively. The paper as a whole reports these results and caveats: Conclusions about previously exposed vaccinees are limited, since just 6 or 7 AZD1222 recipients were seropositive for SARS-CoV-2 at baseline. The 56-69-year group was small, and its depth increase did not reach significance, likely because of low power. Participants were mostly white British, with more females than males. The authors suggested clonal diversity may have been underestimated. Spike-specific TCR breadth and depth rose significantly after two AZD1222 doses compared with day 0 and with MenACWY recipients. The whole spike protein was spanned by vaccine-associated CD4 TCRs, and dominant responses were seen in regions 160-218 and 743-854. Because no day 14 peak-response samples were available, repertoires were characterized only after the peak T cell response. Nearly half of unique spike-specific TCRs reportedly recognized epitopes outside regions mutated in the B.1.351 and B.1.1.7 variants.

As concerns this clone: Which antigen it targets is not known. One base away there is no much larger clone; base qualities are not given.

The trim is 1 base for V and 2 bases for J, with a gap of 5 bases between the germline ends. Reading the germline V gene (reference sequence) gives CDR1 SGHAT and CDR2 FQDESV. Including cysteine and phenylalanine, the CDR3 has 13 amino acids. Only the CDR3 DNA is retained, 39 bases long and in frame from the first base. The CDR3 regions of human TCRbeta chains were analyzed by immunosequencing. For the original study's pipeline: TCRs in the repertoires were matched against a reference library of SARS-CoV-2-specific TCRs that had been generated with the MIRA antigen-specificity platform. Breadth meant the fraction of unique TCRs that were SARS-CoV-2-associated, whereas depth meant the fraction of total T cells that were SARS-CoV-2-associated. Using the MIRA data, each spike-specific TCR was mapped to the spike region that the TCR reacts to and placed in a CD4 or CD8 class. Log10-transformed breadth and depth values were compared by one-way ANOVA with Sidak's multiple comparisons tests. Entries here come from immuneACCESS through TCRdb and include only in-frame sequences with V and J called. Some clones fail to appear in such tables; in the studies checked, an unresolved V gene covers under half of the shortfall, and the cause of the remainder is unknown. D and trimming come from the DNA, and the V and J calls and clone size come from that table. Counted in this sample were about 110,000 clones; about 81% of them appeared once. The ten biggest clones cover about 4.5% of the sample.

Read against the paper, the sample's time point label means: baseline before first vaccination. The vaccinee samples were drawn from two UK trials, COV001 and COV002, one of which was a single-blind randomized controlled phase 2/3 trial testing AZD1222 (ChAdOx1 nCoV-19) in healthy adults. Trial participant PBMC samples were collected at day 0 and day 28 after the second dose for TCRbeta chain sequencing. The specimen comprised peripheral blood, sampled on day 0 of AZD1222 vaccination. Here the chain combines TRBV11-1 and TRBJ1-1; the D gene cannot be named for sure. The sequence came from an adult in good health. The CDR3 in this case is CASSLGVNTEAFF. In nucleotide form, the sequence is TGTGCCAGCAGCTTAGGGGTAAACACTGAAGCTTTCTTT. Here the CDR3 is joined to the reference TRBV11-1 and TRBJ1-1 genes, and the full variable domain is: EAEVAQSPRYKITEKSQAVAFWCDPISGHATLYWYRQILGQGPELLVQFQDESVVDDSQLPKDRFSAERLKGVDSTLKIQPAELGDSAMYLCASSLGVNTEAFFGQGTRLTVV.